This T cell receptor (beta chain) came from a study of T-cell reconstitution after alpha-beta-depleted transplantation in children. Findings and limits, study-wide: Surviving recipient T cells and intrathymic progenitors accounted for some patients' high TCRbeta diversity at day 60. As was reported, about two months after transplant, alpha-beta T cells came from several hundred expanded graft clones. A year post-transplant, T-cell counts and diversity derived mostly from newly produced T cells.

This clonotype was counted many times. Its antigen is not known. The junction had 7 bases not matched to a gene; V was cut back by 4 bases and J by 5 bases. The CDR3 spans 14 residues. Germline V gene data show CDR1 as DFQATT and CDR2 as SNEGSKA (reference sequence). This sample's TCRbeta library carried unique molecular identifier barcodes. Each CDR3 protein is one row after TCRdb ran MiXCR on the PCR reads. The sample lists about 280,000 distinct CDR3 sequences; 11% were seen once. This clonotype was obtained from a male patient under 10 years old who had a stem cell transplant for chronic granulomatous disease, so the T cells may come from the graft donor. This sequence joins TRBV20-1 and TRBJ2-7, with 11 bases that match TRBD2. Sequenced here: peripheral blood, sampled 180 days after TCRalphabeta/CD19-depleted stem cell transplant. CDR3 nucleotide sequence: TGCAGTGCTACCCAACTAGCGGGAGATAACGAGCAGTACTTC. Protein product: CSATQLAGDNEQYF.